This entry lists 21 T cell receptor beta chains sequenced from one sample in a study of T cell responses to AZD1222 COVID-19 vaccine. Data came from immunoSEQ multiplex PCR; TCRdb stores just in-frame clones and leaves some out. Counted here are about 69,000 clones, approximately 87% occurring once; the ten biggest clones make up around 25%. This material consisted of peripheral blood, taken 28 days after the second AZD1222 dose. These receptors were collected from an adult who received the AZD1222 COVID-19 vaccine.

The rearrangement joins TRBV6-5 to TRBJ2-3, with a weak D call TRBD2 (5 bases). The V gene's germline CDR1 is MNHEY and CDR2 SVGAGI. The CDR3 covers 14 residues. V gave up 0 bases and J gave up 4 bases, with 8 bases separating them. CDR3 protein: CASSYSGSADTQYF. In DNA, the CDR3 is TGTGCCAGCAGTTACTCGGGGAGCGCAGATACGCAGTATTTT.

This rearrangement joins TRBV3-1 (or the pseudogene TRBV3-2) to TRBJ2-5; 9 bases are shared with TRBD2. The germline CDR1 and CDR2 sequences are LGHDT and YNNKEL (reference sequence). J lost 4 bases, V lost 4 bases, and 7 bases had no gene match. The CDR3 extends over 15 amino acids. The CDR3 region has the DNA TGTGCCAGCAGCCTGGGGGCTAGCGGGACAGAGACCCAGTACTTC. Translation: CASSLGASGTETQYF.

This clone was detected a few times. This sequence joins TRBV6-5 and TRBJ2-1; D not resolved. V was trimmed by 4 bases and J by 5 bases, leaving 12 bases between them. The CDR3 runs 14 residues. The germline V gene has CDR1 MNHEY and CDR2 SVGAGI. CDR3 sequence reads: CASSFIRGDNEQFF. In nucleotides, the CDR3 is TGTGCCAGCAGTTTCATCAGAGGAGACAATGAGCAGTTCTTC.

The V and J genes are TRBV3-1 (or the pseudogene TRBV3-2) and TRBJ2-2; D possibly corresponds to TRBD1 (7 bases). With 1 base removed from V and 9 bases from J, the gap between germline ends came to 15 bases. The CDR3 has 15 residues. Germline CDR1 and CDR2: LGHDT and YNNKEL (reference sequence). The CDR3 DNA sequence: TGTGCCAGCAGCCAAGTAGGGACAGCGGGCCGGGAGCTGTTTTTT. This sequence encodes CASSQVGTAGRELFF.

The chain links TRBV6-1 to TRBJ2-5; either TRBD1 or TRBD2 may fit D (5 bases each). The CDR3 is made up of 14 amino acids. With 1 base removed from V and 1 base from J, the gap between germline ends came to 7 bases. The V gene's germline CDR1 is MNHNS and CDR2 SASEGT. CDR3: CASSEGGVQETQYF. As DNA, the CDR3 is TGTGCCAGCAGTGAAGGAGGGGTCCAAGAGACCCAGTACTTC.

The V gene is TRBV29-1, the J gene TRBJ1-3, with D perhaps TRBD1 (5 bases). This CDR3 has 15 amino acids. From germline, CDR1 is SQVTM and CDR2 ANQGSEA. Trimming stripped 4 bases from V and 0 bases from J, with 13 bases between. The CDR3 sequence is CSVAIGGSSGNTIYF. The CDR3 bases are TGCAGCGTTGCTATCGGGGGAAGCTCTGGAAACACCATATATTTT. Combining the CDR3 with reference TRBV29-1 and TRBJ1-3 gives the whole variable domain SAVISQKPSRDICQRGTSLTIQCQVDSQVTMMFWYRQQPGQSLTLIATANQGSEATYESGFVIDKFPISRPNLTFSTLTVSNMSPEDSSIYLCSVAIGGSSGNTIYFGEGSWLTVV.

The rearrangement joins TRBV10-2 to TRBJ1-2; TRBD1 agrees at 8 bases. This CDR3 spans 13 amino acids. Germline assignment: CDR1 WSHSY and CDR2 SAAADI. V was clipped by 2 bases and J by 8 bases; unmatched bases: 4. This CDR3 is CASSEDRGYGYTF. CDR3 in DNA: TGCGCCAGCAGTGAGGACAGGGGTTACGGCTACACCTTC.

J is TRBJ2-7 and V is TRBV30; perhaps TRBD2 as D (6 bases). From germline, CDR1 is GTSNPN and CDR2 SVGIG (reference sequence). V was shortened by 0 bases and J by 5 bases, with 8 bases between the two germline ends. This CDR3 comprises 12 residues. CDR3 DNA: TGTGCCTGGAGTGTATGGGGGGACGAGCAGTACTTC. Amino acids: CAWSVWGDEQYF.

This clone appeared a single time. The chain carries TRBV6-7 and TRBJ1-1, with D perhaps matching TRBD1 (6 bases). Being an ORF, TRBV6-7 has a function that is uncertain. Trimming pared 2 bases from V and 0 bases from J, leaving 19 bases between. The length of the CDR3 is 18 residues. CDR3 amino acids: CASSYKYPGQSMNTEAFF. CDR3 in DNA: TGTGCCAGCAGTTACAAATATCCGGGACAAAGCATGAACACTGAAGCTTTCTTT.

The CDR3 here is CASSQRGRGDTQYF. For the CDR3, the DNA is TGTGCCAGCAGCCAACGAGGGCGGGGGGATACGCAGTATTTT. The rearrangement uses TRBV3-1 (or the pseudogene TRBV3-2) and TRBJ2-3, with TRBD2 matching 7 bases. Germline CDR1 LGHDT, CDR2 YNNKEL (reference sequence). This CDR3 is built from 14 residues. V lost 2 bases to trimming and J lost 6 bases; unmatched junction nucleotides: 5.

The chain joins TRBV27 to TRBJ2-7; D not resolved. V lost 5 bases and J lost 0, with 5 bases in between. The CDR3 is 12 amino acids. Germline V gene lookup returns CDR1 MNHEY and CDR2 SMNVEV (reference sequence). The CDR3 DNA reads as TGTGCCAGCAGTACGAGCTCCTACGAGCAGTACTTC. Protein sequence: CASSTSSYEQYF.

The chain combines TRBV15 with TRBJ1-5, with unresolved D. The CDR3 consists of 16 residues. CDR1 is LNHNV and CDR2 is YYDKDF in the germline V gene (reference sequence). V lost 0 bases and J lost 2, with 11 bases in between. The CDR3 spells CATSRDPGSRNQPQHF. CDR3 DNA: TGTGCCACCAGCAGAGATCCGGGGTCACGCAATCAGCCCCAGCATTTT.

V usage is TRBV7-9 and J usage is TRBJ1-2; 7 bases map to TRBD1. V gave up 5 bases and J gave up 5 bases; unmatched junction bases: 8. The CDR3 is 14 residues long. CDR1 and CDR2 (germline): SEHNR, FQNEAQ (reference sequence). The CDR3 region is CASSQDGTAYGYTF. The CDR3 DNA is TGTGCCAGCAGCCAGGACGGGACAGCGTATGGCTACACCTTC.

This clone was counted between two and nine times. The chain is built from TRBV27 and TRBJ2-1, with a possible D match to TRBD2 (5 bases). CDR3 length equals 13 residues. Trimming removed 5 bases at V and 6 bases at J, with 11 bases between. Germline V lookup: CDR1 MNHEY, CDR2 SMNVEV (reference sequence). CDR3 coding DNA: TGTGCCAGCAGTCGTAGTGGAGGCAATGAGCAGTTCTTC. This translates into CASSRSGGNEQFF.

The genes are TRBV6-5 and TRBJ2-1; 9 nucleotides line up with TRBD2. The CDR3 is 15 residues long. The V segment lost 7 bases and the J segment 4 bases; nucleotides outside the gene matches: 8. Germline CDR1 reads MNHEY; CDR2 reads SVGAGI. Here the CDR3 DNA reads TGTGCCAGCATTTCAAGGGCGGGGGGGTACAATGAGCAGTTCTTC. This gives the protein CASISRAGGYNEQFF.

The J gene is TRBJ2-7, the V gene TRBV28; D call uncertain. Germline V gene data show CDR1 as MDHEN and CDR2 as SYDVKM. The CDR3 runs to 12 residues. V was cut by 1 base and J by 5 bases, with 6 bases left in between. The CDR3 nucleotides read TGTGCCAGCAGTTTATTAGGGCACGAGCAGTACTTC. It translates to CASSLLGHEQYF.

This chain uses TRBV6-5 with TRBJ1-5; TRBD1 might be the D (5 bases). With 6 bases removed from V and 3 bases from J, the gap between germline ends came to 9 bases. Germline loops: CDR1 MNHEY, CDR2 SVGAGI. The CDR3 contains 13 residues. The CDR3 loop is CASSTGYNQPQHF. The CDR3, as DNA: TGTGCCAGCAGCACAGGATACAATCAGCCCCAGCATTTT.

The rearrangement uses TRBV6-6 and TRBJ1-4, with 8 bases aligning to TRBD1. From germline, CDR1 is MNHNY and CDR2 SVGAGI (reference sequence). The CDR3 extends over 14 amino acids. The ends lost 6 bases at V and 7 bases at J; junction bases unmatched: 7. The CDR3 sequence is CASRQGEPGEKLFF. In DNA, the CDR3 is TGTGCCAGCAGACAGGGGGAACCAGGTGAAAAACTGTTTTTT.

The rearrangement links TRBV2 to TRBJ2-7, with D unclear. V dropped 5 bases and J dropped 0 bases, with 8 bases sitting between them. Germline CDR1 reads SNHLY; CDR2 reads FYNNEI. The CDR3 loop spans 13 amino acids. Here the CDR3 reads CASSLKTSYEQYF. The CDR3 DNA reads TGTGCCAGCAGTCTCAAGACCTCCTACGAGCAGTACTTC.

V gene TRBV2 combines with J gene TRBJ1-2; D perhaps matches TRBD1 (6 bases). V lost 2 bases to trimming and J lost 1 base, with 11 bases between them. CDR1 and CDR2 from the germline V gene are SNHLY and FYNNEI. The CDR3 is 15 residues long. CDR3: CASSELGQINYGYTF. The CDR3, as DNA: TGTGCCAGCAGTGAACTAGGACAGATTAACTATGGCTACACCTTC.

The V call is TRBV9, the J call TRBJ1-2; TRBD1 matches at 7 bases. The CDR3 runs to 14 residues. The V gene's germline CDR1 is SGDLS and CDR2 YYNGEE. Trimming took 4 bases from V and 5 from J; bases not matched to a gene: 8. The CDR3 protein is CASSKTGTEYGYTF. CDR3 nucleotide sequence: TGTGCCAGCAGCAAGACCGGGACAGAGTATGGCTACACCTTC.